This is a list of T cell receptor beta chains from one sample in a study of blood T cells in healthy people across ages. A single record per CDR3 protein comes from TCRdb applying MiXCR to the 5' RACE reads. The sample contains roughly 1.6 million distinct CDR3 sequences, about 31% of which appear only once. Sequencing used blood. Source of these receptors: a woman aged 30 to 39 in good health. Both conserved end residues are part of each CDR3. The order of the fields is CDR3 DNA, CDR3 protein, D gene, V gene, J gene, clone size. D genes are given only for firm matches. Clone size appears in some rows only: once, few, many, or a class for an expanded clone.

TGCAGCATCTCGACAGGGGGCTCCCCCTACGAGCAGTACTTC	CSISTGGSPYEQYF	TRBD1	TRBV29-1	TRBJ2-7	few
TGTGCCAGCAGTTTAAGTACAGGGGTGAACACTGAAGCTTTCTTT	CASSLSTGVNTEAFF	TRBD1	TRBV12-3/TRBV12-4	TRBJ1-1	NA
TGCAGTGCTAGAGATTTGGAAGGAGGAAATCAGCCCCAGCATTTT	CSARDLEGGNQPQHF	NA	TRBV20-1	TRBJ1-5	few
TGTGCCAGCAACGGACTAGCGGGAACCGGGGAGCTGTTTTTT	CASNGLAGTGELFF	TRBD2	TRBV2	TRBJ2-2	few
TGTGCCAGCAGCCAACAGGGGCTCCTCAATTCACCCCTCCACTTT	CASSQQGLLNSPLHF	TRBD1	TRBV7-9	TRBJ1-6	few
TGTGCCTGGAGTGTAGAGCAGGGGGCCTATGGCTACACCTTC	CAWSVEQGAYGYTF	TRBD1	TRBV30	TRBJ1-2	NA
TGCGCCAGCAGCCAAGATCCGGGCGGGAGGGGAGTAGATACGCAGTATTTT	CASSQDPGGRGVDTQYF	TRBD2	TRBV4-1	TRBJ2-3	once
TGCAGTGCTAGAGAGATCACAAAGCAGTACTTC	CSAREITKQYF	NA	TRBV20-1	TRBJ2-7	NA
TGCGCCAGCAGCTTGGAGCAGGGGACGGCTGGCTACACCTTC	CASSLEQGTAGYTF	NA	TRBV5-1	TRBJ1-2	many
TGTGCCAGCAGAAGGACAGGAAGGAACACTGAAGCTTTCTTT	CASRRTGRNTEAFF	TRBD1	TRBV27	TRBJ1-1	NA
TGTGCCAGCAGCTTAATAACGGGTCCTAAAGATACGCAGTATTTT	CASSLITGPKDTQYF	NA	TRBV7-9	TRBJ2-3	NA
TGCGCCAGCAGCCGGGACAGCTCCAATGAGCAGTACTTC	CASSRDSSNEQYF	TRBD1	TRBV5-1	TRBJ2-5	NA
TGTGCCACACGACAGGGACGGGTGATGAACACCGGGGAGCTGTTTTTT	CATRQGRVMNTGELFF	TRBD1	TRBV27	TRBJ2-2	few
TGTGCCAGCAGTCCCCAGGGTATGACTGAAGCTTTCTTT	CASSPQGMTEAFF	NA	TRBV12-3/TRBV12-4	TRBJ1-1	NA
TGTGCCAGCAGCAGACTAGCGGGGAGGGACCGGGATACGCAGTATTTT	CASSRLAGRDRDTQYF	TRBD2	TRBV7-3	TRBJ2-3	NA
TGTGCCAGCAGTCCAGCCGTGAACAGGGTTGCCTACGAGCAGTACTTC	CASSPAVNRVAYEQYF	NA	TRBV7-3	TRBJ2-7	few
TGCGCCGGATATGCTAGGACGGCCACCGGGGAGCTGTTTTTT	CAGYARTATGELFF	NA	TRBV5-1	TRBJ2-2	NA
TGCAGCGCTACTAGCGGGAGGGCACCCAGCGGCGGAGGTGAGCAGTTCTTC	CSATSGRAPSGGGEQFF	TRBD2	TRBV29-1	TRBJ2-1	many
TGTGCCAGCAGCTTGCCGGCCCCCAGAGATACGCAGTATTTT	CASSLPAPRDTQYF	NA	TRBV5-4	TRBJ2-3	NA
TGTGCCAGCAGTCCATCTTCGAGGGGCAACTTCTACGAGCAGTACTTC	CASSPSSRGNFYEQYF	NA	TRBV28	TRBJ2-7	NA
TGTGCCAGCAGCCCCCGAAGGGATCTCTACGAGCAGTACTTC	CASSPRRDLYEQYF	NA	TRBV7-6	TRBJ2-7	NA
TGTGCCTGGATTAGGCGGCGGGGGAACTATGGCTACACCTTC	CAWIRRRGNYGYTF	NA	TRBV30	TRBJ1-2	NA
TGTGCCATCAATAGCGCCGGGACAGCTCTTGTTGGCTACACCTTC	CAINSAGTALVGYTF	TRBD1	TRBV10-3	TRBJ1-2	few
TGTGCCAGCAGCCAGACCGGACACCGAGAATACGAGCAGTACTTC	CASSQTGHREYEQYF	NA	TRBV14	TRBJ2-7	many
TGCGCCGGCAGGAGGGACTACGCACAAGAGACCCAGTACTTC	CAGRRDYAQETQYF	TRBD2	TRBV5-1	TRBJ2-5	NA
TGTGCCAGCAGCCCCCCAGTGGGGCAGGACGAGCAGTACTTC	CASSPPVGQDEQYF	NA	TRBV7-9	TRBJ2-7	few
TGCGCCAGCAGCCAAGGACGTCTCCTCATGAACACTGAAGCTTTCTTT	CASSQGRLLMNTEAFF	NA	TRBV4-1	TRBJ1-1	NA
TGTGCCAGCAGTTCGACGCCCGTCCGGGGCAATCAGCCCCAGCATTTT	CASSSTPVRGNQPQHF	NA	TRBV27	TRBJ1-5	NA
TGCAGTGCTAGAGAGGGTTCCGGAGGTAATCAGCCCCAGCATTTT	CSAREGSGGNQPQHF	NA	TRBV20-1	TRBJ1-5	NA
TGTGCCAGCAGGGGGAGGGTGGTTGGCTATGGCTACACCTTC	CASRGRVVGYGYTF	NA	TRBV2	TRBJ1-2	NA
TGCAGTGCTACGGGCAAACAGGGGAGCTACGAGCAGTACTTC	CSATGKQGSYEQYF	TRBD1	TRBV20-1	TRBJ2-7	few
TGTGCCAGCAGTGACCCGGGAGGCCAAGAGACCCAGTACTTC	CASSDPGGQETQYF	TRBD2	TRBV28	TRBJ2-5	NA
TGTGCCAGCAGAAGAGCGGGAGGGCTGGGCGAGCAGTACTTC	CASRRAGGLGEQYF	TRBD2	TRBV28	TRBJ2-7	NA
TGTGCCAGCAGCCGAGACGGGACAGGCTACGAGCAGTACTTC	CASSRDGTGYEQYF	TRBD1	TRBV5-8	TRBJ2-7	NA
TGCGCCGGCGGAACTAGTTCTGGGGCCAACGTCCTGACTTTC	CAGGTSSGANVLTF	NA	TRBV5-1	TRBJ2-6	NA
TGCGCCAGCAGCCAATTATTCGTAGTGACAGGGGCCGAAGGGGCCAAAAACATTCAGTACTTC	CASSQLFVVTGAEGAKNIQYF	TRBD1	TRBV4-1	TRBJ2-4	NA
TGTGCCAGCAGCCGACTAGCGGGGGTTCTCTCCTACGAGCAGTACTTC	CASSRLAGVLSYEQYF	TRBD2	TRBV7-2	TRBJ2-7	NA
TGTGCCAGCACCCCGCGGACGCCCCCCAATCAGCCCCAGCATTTT	CASTPRTPPNQPQHF	NA	TRBV12-3/TRBV12-4	TRBJ1-5	NA
TGTGCCAGCAGTCACGTTCGTGGCGGGAGACCAGATACGCAGTATTTT	CASSHVRGGRPDTQYF	TRBD2	TRBV27	TRBJ2-3	few
TGCGCCAGCAGCCAAGAAGTGGGTCTCCTCTATGGCTACACCTTC	CASSQEVGLLYGYTF	NA	TRBV4-1	TRBJ1-2	NA
TGTGCCAGCAGCCCTGCCAGCGGTGGCACTGAAGCTTTCTTT	CASSPASGGTEAFF	NA	TRBV7-9	TRBJ1-1	NA
TGTGCCAGCAGCCTGAGGGCCTTGAACGGCGAGCAGTACTTC	CASSLRALNGEQYF	NA	TRBV25-1	TRBJ2-7	few
TGTGCCAGCAGCGGGGACAGTACCTACGAGCAGTACTTC	CASSGDSTYEQYF	TRBD1	TRBV13	TRBJ2-7	many
TGCAGTGCTAGGCGGGGACAGGGAGGGGAGACCCAGTACTTC	CSARRGQGGETQYF	TRBD1	TRBV20-1	TRBJ2-5	many
TGTGCCAGCAGTTTGGGTGGGACCAAAAACAATGAGCAGTTCTTC	CASSLGGTKNNEQFF	NA	TRBV28	TRBJ2-1	few
TGTGCCACCAGCAGCCCTAGGACAGGGGCCGACAACTATGGCTACACCTTC	CATSSPRTGADNYGYTF	TRBD1	TRBV15	TRBJ1-2	NA
TGCAGCGTTCCTGGGACAGGGCAACACGAGCAGTACTTC	CSVPGTGQHEQYF	TRBD1	TRBV29-1	TRBJ2-7	many
TGTGCTAGCAGCTGGCCTCTAGCCGCGGGGGGCACAGATACGCAGTATTTT	CASSWPLAAGGTDTQYF	TRBD2	TRBV5-5	TRBJ2-3	NA
TGTGCCAGCAGCCCGACCCTCGGAGGCTACACCTTC	CASSPTLGGYTF	NA	TRBV7-9	TRBJ1-2	few
TGCAGTGCTAGAGATCAACAGACATCGAACACTGAAGCTTTCTTT	CSARDQQTSNTEAFF	NA	TRBV20-1	TRBJ1-1	NA
TGTGCCAGCAGTGCCCTGGGCAGGGTTGACCAGCCCCAGCATTTT	CASSALGRVDQPQHF	NA	TRBV12-3/TRBV12-4	TRBJ1-5	NA
TGTGCCAGCAGCTTAGATTCGGACAGTGAAGCTTTCTTT	CASSLDSDSEAFF	NA	TRBV7-7	TRBJ1-1	NA
TGTGCCAGCAGCGCCGATGTGAGCTCCTACAATGAGCAGTTCTTC	CASSADVSSYNEQFF	NA	TRBV9	TRBJ2-1	NA
TGCGCCAGCAGCTACGGGATAGAGACCCAGTACTTC	CASSYGIETQYF	NA	TRBV5-1	TRBJ2-5	few
TGTGCCAGCAGCTTAATCTCAGGGAAGTTAGACGAGCAGTACTTC	CASSLISGKLDEQYF	NA	TRBV7-6	TRBJ2-7	NA
TGTGCCAGCAGCCTAGGGGGACAGGGGTTTGAAAAACTGTTTTTT	CASSLGGQGFEKLFF	TRBD1	TRBV13	TRBJ1-4	NA
TGTGCCAGCAGCCCTCGGACTCTATACAATGAGCAGTTCTTC	CASSPRTLYNEQFF	NA	TRBV11-2	TRBJ2-1	NA
TGTGCCAGCAGCGTAGCGGGGGGGCCGGATACGCAGTATTTT	CASSVAGGPDTQYF	TRBD2	TRBV9	TRBJ2-3	few
TGTGCCAGCAGCCAAGAAGCACAGGGGGTTGACGATGAAAAACTGTTTTTT	CASSQEAQGVDDEKLFF	TRBD1	TRBV3-1	TRBJ1-4	NA
TGCGCCAGCAGCTTAACAGGGGCCTCACGGCCCCAGCATTTT	CASSLTGASRPQHF	TRBD1	TRBV5-1	TRBJ1-5	NA